The present T cell receptor (beta chain) was sequenced within a study of T cell responses to AZD1222 COVID-19 vaccine. Findings and caveats of the study: Receipt of two AZD1222 doses was followed by a rise in Spike-specific TCR breadth and depth.

The germline V gene encodes CDR1 SGHTA and CDR2 FQGNSA. J was trimmed by 8 bases and V by 5 bases; bases with no gene match: 15. This CDR3 comprises 17 residues. The data were produced by immunoSEQ multiplex PCR, yet TCRdb's version contains in-frame clones alone and is incomplete. The table includes 55,000 to 60,000 clones, around 83% detected once. As concerns this clone: Its target is not known.

The chain couples TRBV7-2 to TRBJ2-3; 11 nucleotides line up with TRBD2. The sequences come from peripheral blood, collected on day 0 of MenACWY control vaccination. The sequence came from an adult in good health. The CDR3 sequence is CASSLDRLAGHVITQYF. The CDR3 DNA follows: TGTGCCAGCAGCCTAGACAGACTAGCGGGGCACGTTATTACGCAGTATTTT.